This TCR beta chain was profiled in a study of cytomegalovirus exposure and HLA in healthy donors. Study-level information: The use of the same platform for the approximately 110 validation repertoires and the 550 to 850 first-cohort repertoires was reported by a later analysis.

The study drew the donors from its roughly 120-subject validation cohort, separate from the roughly 670-subject first cohort. This CDR3 spans 16 amino acids. Trimming removed 5 bases from V and 0 bases from J; junction bases left unmatched: 7. Per germline, CDR1 SEHNR and CDR2 FQNEAQ (reference sequence). The repertoire was sequenced with immunoSEQ multiplex PCR; TCRdb's copy has only in-frame clones and lacks some. Among about 140,000 clones listed, 88% were seen once. The chain couples TRBV7-9 to TRBJ2-3; TRBD2 agrees at 8 bases. The source of this sequence is a young woman in good health and CMV-seropositive. Input material: PBMCs. The CDR3 DNA follows: TGTGCCAGCAGCGGACTACGACTAGCGAGCACAGATACGCAGTATTTT. This translates into CASSGLRLASTDTQYF.